The 11 T cell receptor beta chains presented below share a single source sample, sequenced in a study of T cells expressing NK-cell markers. TCRdb re-called the 5' RACE reads and gives one entry per CDR3 protein, without DNA. The sample includes about 260,000 distinct CDR3 sequences. The sequencing input was blood T cells: a sorted CD56 or NKG2C T cell subset, CD4+ or CD8+ T cells, or bulk PBMC T cells (not recorded which). Source of these receptors: a woman aged 18 to 75 in good health.

This chain links TRBV25-1 with TRBJ2-3. The CDR3 consists of 15 residues. Germline V lookup: CDR1 MGHDK, CDR2 SYGVNS. CDR3 protein: CASGLASASTDTQYF. Full variable domain (missing parts from reference TRBV25-1 and TRBJ2-3): EADIYQTPRYLVIGTGKKITLECSQTMGHDKMYWYQQDPGMELHLIHYSYGVNSTEKGDLSSESTVSRIRTEHFPLTLESARPSHTSQYLCASGLASASTDTQYFGPGTRLTVL.

The chain joins TRBV3-1 to TRBJ2-5; TCRdb designates TRBD2, a call that cannot be tested without DNA. CDR1 is LGHDT and CDR2 is YNNKEL in the germline V gene (reference sequence). This CDR3 region has 15 residues. CDR3 loop: CASRTTLGVQETQYF.

V usage is TRBV20-1 and J usage is TRBJ2-1. Germline V CDR1 and CDR2: DFQATT, SNEGSKA (reference sequence). There are 11 residues in the CDR3. The CDR3 is CSASWYDEQFF.

The chain uses TRBV7-2 and TRBJ2-1; TCRdb's assignment of TRBD2 cannot be checked, as there is no DNA. Germline V lookup: CDR1 SGHTA, CDR2 FQGNSA. This CDR3 is 16 amino acids long. CDR3 region: CASSLDAGSGGNEQFF.

The J gene is TRBJ1-5, the V gene TRBV7-2. There are 15 residues in the CDR3. Germline assignment: CDR1 SGHTA and CDR2 FQGNSA. The CDR3 loop is CASSLGEGGVQSQHF.

The V and J genes are TRBV6-1 and TRBJ2-5; without DNA, the TCRdb call of TRBD2 cannot be checked. The germline V gene encodes CDR1 MNHNS and CDR2 SASEGT. The CDR3 extends over 14 amino acids. CDR3 protein: CATLAGLPGETQYF.

V is TRBV12-5 and J is TRBJ2-1; TCRdb returns TRBD1, unconfirmable since there is no DNA. Germline CDR1 is LGHNT and CDR2 is FRNRAP. This CDR3 region has 17 residues. Here the CDR3 reads CASAPNLGRGAYNEQFF.

The chain couples TRBV19 to TRBJ2-3; TCRdb's D call, TRBD1, is unchecked because there is no DNA. The CDR3 runs 13 residues. The germline gives CDR1 LNHDA, CDR2 SQIVND (reference sequence). This CDR3 is CASNRGPPDTQYF.

This sequence joins TRBV20-1 and TRBJ2-4; with no DNA, the TCRdb D assignment of TRBD1 cannot be verified. Germline V gives CDR1 DFQATT, CDR2 SNEGSKA (reference sequence). This CDR3 spans 15 amino acids. The CDR3 protein is CSAREVGGRKNIQYF.

This chain links TRBV20-1 with TRBJ2-3; TCRdb's assignment of TRBD2 cannot be checked, as there is no DNA. Germline V gene lookup returns CDR1 DFQATT and CDR2 SNEGSKA (reference sequence). The CDR3 spans 12 residues. The chain's CDR3 is CSALRDIALQYF.

The rearrangement joins TRBV20-1 to TRBJ1-2. The CDR3 loop spans 13 amino acids. From germline, CDR1 is DFQATT and CDR2 SNEGSKA (reference sequence). The CDR3 protein is CSARVITGYGYTF.